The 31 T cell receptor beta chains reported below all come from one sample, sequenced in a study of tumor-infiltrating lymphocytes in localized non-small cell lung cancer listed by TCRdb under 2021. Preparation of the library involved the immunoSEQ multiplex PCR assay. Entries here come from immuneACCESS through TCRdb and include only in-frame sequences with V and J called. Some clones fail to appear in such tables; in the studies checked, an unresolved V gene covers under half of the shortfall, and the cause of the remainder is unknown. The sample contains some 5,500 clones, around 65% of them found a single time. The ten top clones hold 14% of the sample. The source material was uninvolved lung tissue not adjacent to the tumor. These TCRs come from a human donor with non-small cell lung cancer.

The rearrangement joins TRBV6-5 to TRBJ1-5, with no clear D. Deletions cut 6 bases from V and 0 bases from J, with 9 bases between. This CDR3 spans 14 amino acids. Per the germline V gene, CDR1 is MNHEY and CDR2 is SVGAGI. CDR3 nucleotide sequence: TGTGCCAGCAGGCAGTCCTATAGCAATCAGCCCCAGCATTTT. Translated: CASRQSYSNQPQHF.

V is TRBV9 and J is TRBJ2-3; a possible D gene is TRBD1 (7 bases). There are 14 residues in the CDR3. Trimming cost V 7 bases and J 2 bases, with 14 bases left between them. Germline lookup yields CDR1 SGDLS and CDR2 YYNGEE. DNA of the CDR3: TGTGCCAGCGGGCGGGACAGAGTCACAGATACGCAGTATTTT. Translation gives CASGRDRVTDTQYF.

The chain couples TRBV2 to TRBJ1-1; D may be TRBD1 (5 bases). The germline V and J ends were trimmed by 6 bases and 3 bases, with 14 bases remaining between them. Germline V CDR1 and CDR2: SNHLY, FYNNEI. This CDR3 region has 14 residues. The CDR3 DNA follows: TGTGCCAGCAGCCGGGACGGAATCGACACTGAAGCTTTCTTT. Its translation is CASSRDGIDTEAFF.

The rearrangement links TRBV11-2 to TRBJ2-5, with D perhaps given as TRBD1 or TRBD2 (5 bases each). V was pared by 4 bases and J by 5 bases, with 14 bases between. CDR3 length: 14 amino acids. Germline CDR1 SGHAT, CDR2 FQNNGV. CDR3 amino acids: CASSYNPGAETQYF. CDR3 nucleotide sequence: TGTGCCAGCAGCTACAATCCCGGGGCGGAGACCCAGTACTTC. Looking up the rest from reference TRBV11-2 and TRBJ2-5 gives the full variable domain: EAGVAQSPRYKIIEKRQSVAFWCNPISGHATLYWYQQILGQGPKLLIQFQNNGVVDDSQLPKDRFSAERLKGVDSTLKIQPAKLEDSAVYLCASSYNPGAETQYFGPGTRLLVL.

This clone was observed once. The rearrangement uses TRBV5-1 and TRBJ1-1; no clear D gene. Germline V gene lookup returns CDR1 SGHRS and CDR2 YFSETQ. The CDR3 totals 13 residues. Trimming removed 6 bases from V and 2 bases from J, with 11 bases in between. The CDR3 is CASNVQPNTEAFF. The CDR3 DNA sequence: TGCGCCAGCAACGTGCAACCAAACACTGAAGCTTTCTTT. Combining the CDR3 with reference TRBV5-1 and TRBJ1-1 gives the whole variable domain KAGVTQTPRYLIKTRGQQVTLSCSPISGHRSVSWYQQTPGQGLQFLFEYFSETQRNKGNFPGRFSGRQFSNSRSEMNVSTLELGDSALYLCASNVQPNTEAFFGQGTRLTVV.

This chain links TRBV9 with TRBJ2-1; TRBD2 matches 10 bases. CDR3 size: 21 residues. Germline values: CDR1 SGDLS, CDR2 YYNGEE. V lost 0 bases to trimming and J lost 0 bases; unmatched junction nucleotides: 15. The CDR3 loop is CASSVASSSGSFPSSYNEQFF. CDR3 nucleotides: TGTGCCAGCAGCGTAGCGTCGTCTAGCGGGAGTTTCCCGAGCTCCTACAATGAGCAGTTCTTC.

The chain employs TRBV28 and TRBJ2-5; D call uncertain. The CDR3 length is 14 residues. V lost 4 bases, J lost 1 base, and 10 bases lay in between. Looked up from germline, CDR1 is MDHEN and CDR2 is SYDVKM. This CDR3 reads CASSSLLFQETQYF. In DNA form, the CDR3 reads TGTGCCAGCAGTTCTCTCCTGTTCCAAGAGACCCAGTACTTC.

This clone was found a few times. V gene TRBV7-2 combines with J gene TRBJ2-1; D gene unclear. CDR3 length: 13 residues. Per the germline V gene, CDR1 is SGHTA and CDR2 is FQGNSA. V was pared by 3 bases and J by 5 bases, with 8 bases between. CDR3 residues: CASSLTVDNEQFF. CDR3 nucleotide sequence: TGTGCCAGCAGCTTGACTGTCGACAATGAGCAGTTCTTC.

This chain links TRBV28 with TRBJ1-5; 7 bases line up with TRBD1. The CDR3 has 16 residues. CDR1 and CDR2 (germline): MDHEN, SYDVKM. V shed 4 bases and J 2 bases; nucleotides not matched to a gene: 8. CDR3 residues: CASSSPQGFGNQPQHF. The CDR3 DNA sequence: TGTGCCAGCAGTTCACCACAGGGGTTTGGCAATCAGCCCCAGCATTTT.

In DNA form, the CDR3 reads TGCGCCAGCAGCCGATCCGGGCGGGAGATAGGCGAGCAGTACTTC. It translates to CASSRSGREIGEQYF. The chain links TRBV5-1 to TRBJ2-7; 7 nucleotides match TRBD2. V was clipped by 4 bases and J by 6 bases; unmatched bases: 13. This CDR3 region has 15 residues. CDR1 and CDR2 (germline): SGHRS, YFSETQ.

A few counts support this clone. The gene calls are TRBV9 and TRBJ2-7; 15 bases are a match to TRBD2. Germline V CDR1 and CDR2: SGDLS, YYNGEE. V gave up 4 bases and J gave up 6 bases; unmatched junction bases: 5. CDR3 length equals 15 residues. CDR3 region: CASSLRTSGRAEQYF. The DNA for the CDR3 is TGTGCCAGCAGCCTTCGGACTAGCGGGAGGGCCGAGCAGTACTTC.

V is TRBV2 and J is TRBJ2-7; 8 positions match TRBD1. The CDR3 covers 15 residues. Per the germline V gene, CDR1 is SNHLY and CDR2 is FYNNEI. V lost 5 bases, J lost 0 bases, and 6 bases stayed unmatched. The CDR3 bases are TGTGCCAGCAGTCTGACAGGGGCCCCCTCCTACGAGCAGTACTTC. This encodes CASSLTGAPSYEQYF.

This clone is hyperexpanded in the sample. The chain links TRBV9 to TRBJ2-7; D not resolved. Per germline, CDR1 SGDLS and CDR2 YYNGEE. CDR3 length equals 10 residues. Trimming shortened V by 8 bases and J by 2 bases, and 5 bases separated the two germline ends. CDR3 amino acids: CASRAYEQYF. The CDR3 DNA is TGTGCCAGTAGAGCCTACGAGCAGTACTTC.

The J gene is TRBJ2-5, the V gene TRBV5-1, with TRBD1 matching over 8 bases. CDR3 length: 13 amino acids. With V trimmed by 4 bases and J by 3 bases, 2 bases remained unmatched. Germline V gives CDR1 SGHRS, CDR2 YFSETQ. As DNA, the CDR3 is TGCGCCAGCAGCACAGGGGGAGAAGAGACCCAGTACTTC. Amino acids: CASSTGGEETQYF.

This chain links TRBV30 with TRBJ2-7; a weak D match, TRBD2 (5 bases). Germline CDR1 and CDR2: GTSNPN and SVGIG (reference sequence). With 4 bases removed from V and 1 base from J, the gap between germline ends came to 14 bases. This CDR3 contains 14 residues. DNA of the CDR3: TGTGCCTGGACCCCAGGCGGGCGTTCCTACGAGCAGTACTTC. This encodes CAWTPGGRSYEQYF.

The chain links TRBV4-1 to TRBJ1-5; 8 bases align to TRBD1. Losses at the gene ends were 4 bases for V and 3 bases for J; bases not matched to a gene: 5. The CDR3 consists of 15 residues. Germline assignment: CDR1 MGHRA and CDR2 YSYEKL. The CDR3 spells CASSPTGDPNQPQHF. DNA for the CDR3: TGCGCCAGCAGCCCGACAGGGGACCCCAATCAGCCCCAGCATTTT.

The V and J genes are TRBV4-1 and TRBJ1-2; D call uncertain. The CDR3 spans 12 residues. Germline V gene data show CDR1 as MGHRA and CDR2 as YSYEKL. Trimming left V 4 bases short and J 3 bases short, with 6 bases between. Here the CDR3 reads CASSRPDYGYTF. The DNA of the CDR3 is TGCGCCAGCAGCCGACCGGACTATGGCTACACCTTC.

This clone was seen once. This CDR3 reads CASSFGDTNSGANVLTF. The CDR3 DNA reads TGTGCCAGCAGCTTCGGGGATACCAACTCTGGGGCCAACGTCCTGACTTTC. The chain recombines TRBV5-4 with TRBJ2-6; D might be TRBD2 (5 bases). The CDR3 is 17 amino acids. V was trimmed by 2 bases and J by 0 bases, leaving 12 bases between them. CDR1 SGHNT and CDR2 YYREEE come from the germline V gene (reference sequence).

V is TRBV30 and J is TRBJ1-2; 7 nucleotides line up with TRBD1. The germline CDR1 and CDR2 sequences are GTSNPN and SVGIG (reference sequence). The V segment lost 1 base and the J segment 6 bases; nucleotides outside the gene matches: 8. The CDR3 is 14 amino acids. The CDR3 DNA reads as TGTGCCTGGAGTGGGCAGCCAGGGGGGCATGGCTACACCTTC. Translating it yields CAWSGQPGGHGYTF.

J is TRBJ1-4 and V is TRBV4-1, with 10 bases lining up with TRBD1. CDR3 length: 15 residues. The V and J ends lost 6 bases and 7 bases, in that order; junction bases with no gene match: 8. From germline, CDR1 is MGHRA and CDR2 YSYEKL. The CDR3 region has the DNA TGCGCCAGCAGGGACCGACAGGGGGCCACTGAAAAACTGTTTTTT. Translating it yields CASRDRQGATEKLFF.

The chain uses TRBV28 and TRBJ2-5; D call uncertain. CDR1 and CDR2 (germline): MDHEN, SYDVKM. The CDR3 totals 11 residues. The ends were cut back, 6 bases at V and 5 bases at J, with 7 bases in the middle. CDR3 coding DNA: TGTGCCAGCAGCCACCTTGAGACCCAGTACTTC. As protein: CASSHLETQYF.

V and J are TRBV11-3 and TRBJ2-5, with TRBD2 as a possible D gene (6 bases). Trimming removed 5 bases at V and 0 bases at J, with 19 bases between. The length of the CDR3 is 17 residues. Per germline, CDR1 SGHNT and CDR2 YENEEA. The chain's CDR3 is CASSPTGGEMYQETQYF. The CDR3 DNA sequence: TGTGCCAGCAGCCCAACCGGGGGAGAGATGTACCAAGAGACCCAGTACTTC. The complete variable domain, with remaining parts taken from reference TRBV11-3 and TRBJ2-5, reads EAGVVQSPRYKIIEKKQPVAFWCNPISGHNTLYWYLQNLGQGPELLIRYENEEAVDDSQLPKDRFSAERLKGVDSTLKIQPAELGDSAVYLCASSPTGGEMYQETQYFGPGTRLLVL.

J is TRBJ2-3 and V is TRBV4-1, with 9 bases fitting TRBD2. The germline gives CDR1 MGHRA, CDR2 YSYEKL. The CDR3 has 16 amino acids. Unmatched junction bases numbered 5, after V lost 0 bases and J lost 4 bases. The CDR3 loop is CASSQDGGRAPDTQYF. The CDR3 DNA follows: TGCGCCAGCAGCCAAGACGGCGGGAGGGCCCCAGATACGCAGTATTTT.

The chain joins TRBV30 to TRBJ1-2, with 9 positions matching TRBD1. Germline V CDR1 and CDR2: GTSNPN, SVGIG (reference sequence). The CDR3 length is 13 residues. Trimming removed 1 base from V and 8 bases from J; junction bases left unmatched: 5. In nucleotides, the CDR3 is TGTGCCTGGAGTGGGACAGGGGAGGGGGGCTACACCTTC. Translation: CAWSGTGEGGYTF.

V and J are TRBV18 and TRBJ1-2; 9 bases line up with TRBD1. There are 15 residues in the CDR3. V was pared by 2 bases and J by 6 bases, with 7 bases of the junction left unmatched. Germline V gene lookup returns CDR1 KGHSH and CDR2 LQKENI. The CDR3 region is CASSPFRDREDGYTF. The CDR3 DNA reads TGTGCCAGCTCACCATTCAGGGACAGGGAAGATGGCTACACCTTC.

CDR3 residues: CASSYSGNEQFF. CDR3 nucleotide sequence: TGTGCCAGCAGTTACTCGGGCAATGAGCAGTTCTTC. V usage is TRBV6-5 and J usage is TRBJ2-1; the D is unclear. CDR1 is MNHEY and CDR2 is SVGAGI in the germline V gene. Trimming cost V 0 bases and J 6 bases, with 3 bases left between them. This CDR3 spans 12 amino acids.

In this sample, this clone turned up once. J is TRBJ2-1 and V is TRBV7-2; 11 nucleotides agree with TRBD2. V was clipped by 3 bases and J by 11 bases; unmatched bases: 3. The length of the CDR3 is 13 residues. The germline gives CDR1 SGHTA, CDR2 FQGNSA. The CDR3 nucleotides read TGTGCCAGCAGCTTGGGACTAGCGGATAAGCAGTTCTTC. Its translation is CASSLGLADKQFF.

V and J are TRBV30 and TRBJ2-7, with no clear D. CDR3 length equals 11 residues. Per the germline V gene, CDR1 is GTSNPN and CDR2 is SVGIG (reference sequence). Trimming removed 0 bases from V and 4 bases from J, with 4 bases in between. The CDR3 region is CAWSVAYEQYF. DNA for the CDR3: TGTGCCTGGAGTGTAGCGTACGAGCAGTACTTC.

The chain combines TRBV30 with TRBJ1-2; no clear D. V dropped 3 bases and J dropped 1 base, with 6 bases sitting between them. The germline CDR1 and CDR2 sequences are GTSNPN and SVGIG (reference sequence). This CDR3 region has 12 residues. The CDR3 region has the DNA TGTGCCTGGAGAAAGGGTAACTATGGCTACACCTTC. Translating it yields CAWRKGNYGYTF. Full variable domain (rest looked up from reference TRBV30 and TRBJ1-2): SQTIHQWPATLVQPVGSPLSLECTVEGTSNPNLYWYRQAAGRGLQLLFYSVGIGQISSEVPQNLSASRPQDRQFILSSKKLLLSDSGFYLCAWRKGNYGYTFGSGTRLTVV.

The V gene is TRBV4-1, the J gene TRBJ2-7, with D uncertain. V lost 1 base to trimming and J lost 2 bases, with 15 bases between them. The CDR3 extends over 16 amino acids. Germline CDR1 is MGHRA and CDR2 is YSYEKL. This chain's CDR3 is CASSQGSSRLTYEQYF. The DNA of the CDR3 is TGCGCCAGCAGCCAAGGGTCGAGTCGGCTCACCTACGAGCAGTACTTC.

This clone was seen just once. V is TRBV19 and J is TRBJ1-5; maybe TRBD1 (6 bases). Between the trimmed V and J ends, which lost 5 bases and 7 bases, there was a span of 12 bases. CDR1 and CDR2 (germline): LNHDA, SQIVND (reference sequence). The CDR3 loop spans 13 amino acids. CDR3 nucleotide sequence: TGTGCCAGTAGTGTCAGGGGCGGCCAGCCCCAGCATTTT. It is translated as CASSVRGGQPQHF.